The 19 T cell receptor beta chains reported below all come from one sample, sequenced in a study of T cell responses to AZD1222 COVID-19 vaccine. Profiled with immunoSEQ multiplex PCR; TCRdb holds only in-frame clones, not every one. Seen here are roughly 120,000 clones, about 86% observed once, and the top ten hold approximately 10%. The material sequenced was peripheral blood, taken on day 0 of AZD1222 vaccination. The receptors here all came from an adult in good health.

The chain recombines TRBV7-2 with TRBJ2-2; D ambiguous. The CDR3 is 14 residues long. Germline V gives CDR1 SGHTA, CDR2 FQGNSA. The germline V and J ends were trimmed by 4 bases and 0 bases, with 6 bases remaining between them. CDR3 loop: CASSYEPNTGELFF. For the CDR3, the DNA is TGTGCCAGCAGCTATGAGCCGAACACCGGGGAGCTGTTTTTT.

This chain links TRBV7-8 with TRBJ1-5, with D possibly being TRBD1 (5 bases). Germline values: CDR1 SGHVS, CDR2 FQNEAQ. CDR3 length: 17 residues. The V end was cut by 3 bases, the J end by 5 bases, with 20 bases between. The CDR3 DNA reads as TGTGCCAGCAGCTTCTTTTCCGGTGGGGCCGTTGATCAGCCCCAGCATTTT. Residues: CASSFFSGGAVDQPQHF.

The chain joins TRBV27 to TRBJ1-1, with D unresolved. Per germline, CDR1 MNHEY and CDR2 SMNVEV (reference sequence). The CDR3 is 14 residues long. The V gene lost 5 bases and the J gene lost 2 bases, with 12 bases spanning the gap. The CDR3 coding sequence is TGTGCCAGCAGTAACCCCTCTCGAAACACTGAAGCTTTCTTT. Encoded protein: CASSNPSRNTEAFF.

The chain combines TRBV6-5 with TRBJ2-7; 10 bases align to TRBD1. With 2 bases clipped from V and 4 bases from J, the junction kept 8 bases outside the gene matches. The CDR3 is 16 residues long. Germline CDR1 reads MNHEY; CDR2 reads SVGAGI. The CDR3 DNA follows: TGTGCCAGCAGTTACCAGCACTTGGGACAGGGGTACGAGCAGTACTTC. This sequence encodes CASSYQHLGQGYEQYF.

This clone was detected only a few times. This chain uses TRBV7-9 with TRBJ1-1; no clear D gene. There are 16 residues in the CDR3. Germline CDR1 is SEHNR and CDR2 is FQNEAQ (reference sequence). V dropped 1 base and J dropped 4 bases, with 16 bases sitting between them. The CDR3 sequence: CASSLVPGLVGTEAFF. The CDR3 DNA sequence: TGTGCCAGCAGCTTAGTGCCTGGGTTGGTGGGCACTGAAGCTTTCTTT.

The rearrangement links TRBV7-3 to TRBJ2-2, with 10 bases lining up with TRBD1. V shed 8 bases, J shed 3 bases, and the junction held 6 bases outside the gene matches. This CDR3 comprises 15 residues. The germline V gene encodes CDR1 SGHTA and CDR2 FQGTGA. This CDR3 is CASAPGQGYTGELFF. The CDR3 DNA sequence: TGTGCCAGCGCACCGGGACAGGGGTACACCGGGGAGCTGTTTTTT. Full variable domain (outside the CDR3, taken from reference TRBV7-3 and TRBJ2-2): GAGVSQTPSNKVTEKGKYVELRCDPISGHTALYWYRQSLGQGPEFLIYFQGTGAADDSGLPNDRFFAVRPEGSVSTLKIQRTERGDSAVYLCASAPGQGYTGELFFGEGSRLTVL.

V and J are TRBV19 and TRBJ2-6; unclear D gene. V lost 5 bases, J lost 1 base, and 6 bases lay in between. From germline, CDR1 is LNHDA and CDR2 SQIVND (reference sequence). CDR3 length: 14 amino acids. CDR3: CASSFSSGANVLTF. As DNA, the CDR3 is TGTGCCAGTAGTTTCTCATCTGGGGCCAACGTCCTGACTTTC.

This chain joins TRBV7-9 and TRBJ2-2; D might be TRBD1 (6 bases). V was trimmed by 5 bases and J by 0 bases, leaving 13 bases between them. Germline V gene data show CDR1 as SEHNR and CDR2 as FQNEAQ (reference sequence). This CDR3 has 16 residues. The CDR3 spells CASSLQTGPNTGELFF. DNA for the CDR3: TGTGCCAGCAGCCTTCAGACAGGACCGAACACCGGGGAGCTGTTTTTT. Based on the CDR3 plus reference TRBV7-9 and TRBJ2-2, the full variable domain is DTGVSQNPRHKITKRGQNVTFRCDPISEHNRLYWYRQTLGQGPEFLTYFQNEAQLEKSRLLSDRFSAERPKGSFSTLEIQRTEQGDSAMYLCASSLQTGPNTGELFFGEGSRLTVL.

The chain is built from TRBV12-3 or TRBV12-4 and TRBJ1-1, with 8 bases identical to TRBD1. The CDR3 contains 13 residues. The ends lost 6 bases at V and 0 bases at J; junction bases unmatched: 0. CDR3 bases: TGTGCCAGCAGGGACAGGGTGAACACTGAAGCTTTCTTT. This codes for CASRDRVNTEAFF.

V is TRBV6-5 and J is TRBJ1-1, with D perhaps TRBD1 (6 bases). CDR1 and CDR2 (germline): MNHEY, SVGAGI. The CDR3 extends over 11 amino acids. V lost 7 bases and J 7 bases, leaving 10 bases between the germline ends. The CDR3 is CASTTGIEAFF. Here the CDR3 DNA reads TGTGCCAGCACCACAGGGATTGAAGCTTTCTTT.

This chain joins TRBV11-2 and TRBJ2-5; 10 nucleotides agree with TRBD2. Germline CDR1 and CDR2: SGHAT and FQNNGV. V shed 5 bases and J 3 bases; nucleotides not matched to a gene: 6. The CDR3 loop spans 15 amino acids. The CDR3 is CASSISGGFKETQYF. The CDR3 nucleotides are TGTGCCAGCAGCATTAGCGGGGGGTTTAAAGAGACCCAGTACTTC.

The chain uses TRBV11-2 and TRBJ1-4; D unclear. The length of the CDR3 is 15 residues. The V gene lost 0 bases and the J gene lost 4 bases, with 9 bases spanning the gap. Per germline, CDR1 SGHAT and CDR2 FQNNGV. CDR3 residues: CASSLDDRVNEKLFF. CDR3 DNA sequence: TGTGCCAGCAGCTTAGATGACCGGGTTAATGAAAAACTGTTTTTT.

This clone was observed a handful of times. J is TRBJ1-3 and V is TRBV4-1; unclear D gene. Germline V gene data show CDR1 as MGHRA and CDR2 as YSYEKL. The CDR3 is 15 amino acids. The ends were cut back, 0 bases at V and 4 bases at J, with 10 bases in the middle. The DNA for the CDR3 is TGCGCCAGCAGCCAAGAGGGTCAAGGAGGAAACACCATATATTTT. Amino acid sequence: CASSQEGQGGNTIYF.

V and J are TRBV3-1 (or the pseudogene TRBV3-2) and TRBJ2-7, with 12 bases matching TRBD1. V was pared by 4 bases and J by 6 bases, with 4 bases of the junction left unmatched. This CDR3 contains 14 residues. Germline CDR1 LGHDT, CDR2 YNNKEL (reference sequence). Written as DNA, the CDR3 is TGTGCCAGCAGCCCGGGACAGGGGGCAGGCGAGCAGTACTTC. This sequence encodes CASSPGQGAGEQYF.

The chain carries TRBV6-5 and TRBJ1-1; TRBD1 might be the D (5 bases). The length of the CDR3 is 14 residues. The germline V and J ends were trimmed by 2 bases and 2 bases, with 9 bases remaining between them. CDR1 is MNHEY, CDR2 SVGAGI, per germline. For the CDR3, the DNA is TGTGCCAGCAGTTACGGCGACAGTAACACTGAAGCTTTCTTT. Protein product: CASSYGDSNTEAFF.

The CDR3 reads CASSLDAYEQYF. As DNA, the CDR3 is TGCGCCAGCAGCTTGGATGCCTACGAGCAGTACTTC. The chain has TRBV5-1 and TRBJ2-7; no reliable D call. Trimming took off 0 bases at V and 2 bases at J, with 3 bases between the two ends. Germline V lookup: CDR1 SGHRS, CDR2 YFSETQ. The CDR3 length is 12 residues.

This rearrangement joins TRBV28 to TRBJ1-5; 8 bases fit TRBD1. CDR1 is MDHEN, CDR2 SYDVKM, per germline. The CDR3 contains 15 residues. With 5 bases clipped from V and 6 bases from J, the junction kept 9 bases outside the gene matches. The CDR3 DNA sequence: TGTGCCAGCAGTGCGCCGGACAGGGCGAGTCAGCCCCAGCATTTT. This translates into CASSAPDRASQPQHF.

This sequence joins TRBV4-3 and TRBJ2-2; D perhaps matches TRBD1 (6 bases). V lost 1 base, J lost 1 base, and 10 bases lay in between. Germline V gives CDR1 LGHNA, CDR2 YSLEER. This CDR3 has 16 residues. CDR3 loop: CASSQVSTGNTGELFF. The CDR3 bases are TGCGCCAGCAGCCAAGTTTCGACAGGGAACACCGGGGAGCTGTTTTTT.

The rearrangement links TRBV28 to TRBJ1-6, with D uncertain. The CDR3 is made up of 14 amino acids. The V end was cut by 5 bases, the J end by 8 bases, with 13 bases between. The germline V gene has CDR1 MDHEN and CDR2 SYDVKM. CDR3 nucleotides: TGTGCCAGCAGTGCGGAAGGACCCTATTCACCCCTCCACTTT. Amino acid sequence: CASSAEGPYSPLHF.